The 32 T cell receptor beta chains listed next were all sequenced from one sample in a study of control samples from healthy donors and cancer patients. TCRdb's table, derived via immunoSEQ multiplex PCR, lists solely in-frame clones and lacks some. Here the sample spans 100,000 to 150,000 clones, 91% being singletons. The sequencing input was blood. These receptors all stem from a man aged 18 to 29 in good health.

The rearrangement uses TRBV10-1 and TRBJ1-5; 9 bases line up with TRBD1. The V segment lost 9 bases and the J segment 3 bases; nucleotides outside the gene matches: 6. CDR3 length equals 14 residues. Germline CDR1 WNHNN, CDR2 SYGVQD (reference sequence). The CDR3 DNA follows: TGCGCCAGTCCCGGGACAGGGCCCAATCAGCCCCAGCATTTT. This codes for CASPGTGPNQPQHF.

The V call is TRBV15, the J call TRBJ1-1, with D hard to call. The CDR3 runs 12 residues. The germline CDR1 and CDR2 sequences are LNHNV and YYDKDF (reference sequence). V was clipped by 1 base and J by 2 bases, with 2 bases between them. CDR3: CATSRANTEAFF. The CDR3 bases are TGTGCCACCAGCAGAGCCAACACTGAAGCTTTCTTT. Supplemented by reference TRBV15 and TRBJ1-1, the full variable domain reads DAMVIQNPRYQVTQFGKPVTLSCSQTLNHNVMYWYQQKSSQAPKLLFHYYDKDFNNEADTPDNFQSRRPNTSFCFLDIRSPGLGDTAMYLCATSRANTEAFFGQGTRLTVV.

The rearrangement joins TRBV4-1 to TRBJ2-3, with 9 bases fitting TRBD2. The CDR3 length is 19 residues. J was trimmed by 0 bases and V by 4 bases; bases with no gene match: 14. The germline V gene encodes CDR1 MGHRA and CDR2 YSYEKL. CDR3 in amino acids: CASSRSGPSSGGSTDTQYF. The CDR3 DNA sequence: TGCGCCAGCAGCCGGTCCGGCCCCTCGAGCGGGGGGAGCACAGATACGCAGTATTTT.

The chain recombines TRBV6-1 with TRBJ2-2; D is undetermined. The CDR3 runs 13 residues. CDR1 and CDR2 from the germline V gene are MNHNS and SASEGT. V lost 2 bases to trimming and J lost 7 bases, with 8 bases between them. CDR3 nucleotides: TGTGCCAGCAGTGAAATGACGCACGGGGAGCTGTTTTTT. Protein sequence: CASSEMTHGELFF.

This clone has just a few counts. The same CDR3 also results from other DNA sequences found in this sample. The V gene is TRBV6-5, the J gene TRBJ1-1; D unresolved. Trimming cost V 4 bases and J 1 base, with 1 base left between them. The CDR3 is 11 amino acids. Germline lookup yields CDR1 MNHEY and CDR2 SVGAGI. Here the CDR3 reads CASSSNTEAFF. The CDR3 DNA reads as TGTGCCAGCAGTTCGAACACTGAAGCTTTCTTT.

In its sample, this clone was seen a few times. This sample includes further DNA sequences coding for the same CDR3. The rearrangement links TRBV6-5 to TRBJ1-5, with D possibly matching TRBD1 (5 bases). Germline V gene data show CDR1 as MNHEY and CDR2 as SVGAGI. Trimming shortened V by 0 bases and J by 4 bases, and 10 bases separated the two germline ends. The CDR3 consists of 15 residues. This CDR3 reads CASSYSGTANQPQHF. The CDR3, as DNA: TGTGCCAGCAGTTACTCAGGGACGGCAAATCAGCCCCAGCATTTT.

This chain links TRBV19 with TRBJ2-1, with 9 nucleotides matching TRBD1. The CDR3 is 16 amino acids. After removal of 7 bases from V and 0 bases from J, the junction contained 7 bases not matched to a gene. From germline, CDR1 is LNHDA and CDR2 SQIVND (reference sequence). The CDR3 reads CASMRTGASSYNEQFF. CDR3 in DNA: TGTGCCAGTATGAGGACAGGGGCAAGCTCCTACAATGAGCAGTTCTTC.

The chain employs TRBV5-1 and TRBJ2-5, with 14 positions matching TRBD2. CDR1 is SGHRS, CDR2 YFSETQ, per germline. The length of the CDR3 is 16 residues. J was trimmed by 5 bases and V by 4 bases; bases with no gene match: 7. The CDR3 nucleotides are TGCGCCAGCAGCCTACGGACTAGCGGGGGGAAGGAGACCCAGTACTTC. Its protein is CASSLRTSGGKETQYF.

In this sample, this clone turned up once. The chain has TRBV6-6 and TRBJ2-7; D may be TRBD1 (7 bases). CDR3 length: 13 residues. Germline CDR1 is MNHNY and CDR2 is SVGAGI (reference sequence). V lost 6 bases and J lost 4, with 13 bases in between. CDR3 in amino acids: CASRRDSGYEQYF. CDR3 in DNA: TGTGCCAGCAGGCGGGACAGTGGGTACGAGCAGTACTTC.

The J gene is TRBJ2-1, the V gene TRBV6-1; possible D gene TRBD1, 6 bases. The CDR3 is 15 residues long. Between the trimmed V and J ends, which lost 6 bases and 6 bases, there was a span of 18 bases. Germline V gene data show CDR1 as MNHNS and CDR2 as SASEGT. DNA of the CDR3: TGTGCCAGCAGACGACCTCTGGGGGCAACCAATGAGCAGTTCTTC. Translated: CASRRPLGATNEQFF.

The chain uses TRBV6-5 and TRBJ2-4; the D call may be TRBD1 or TRBD2 (5 bases each). Germline V gene sequence: CDR1 MNHEY, CDR2 SVGAGI. The ends were cut back, 0 bases at V and 3 bases at J, with 12 bases in the middle. The CDR3 is made up of 16 amino acids. CDR3 sequence: CASSYSFGAGKNIQYF. The CDR3 region has the DNA TGTGCCAGCAGTTACTCATTCGGGGCGGGCAAAAACATTCAGTACTTC.

V is TRBV19 and J is TRBJ2-3; D gene unclear. The CDR3 sequence is 13 residues long. With 6 bases removed from V and 6 bases from J, the gap between germline ends came to 13 bases. Germline CDR1 LNHDA, CDR2 SQIVND (reference sequence). The DNA of the CDR3 is TGTGCCAGTAGGCCAACTATCGGGGATACGCAGTATTTT. Translated: CASRPTIGDTQYF. The full variable domain, with the rest looked up from reference TRBV19 and TRBJ2-3, is DGGITQSPKYLFRKEGQNVTLSCEQNLNHDAMYWYRQDPGQGLRLIYYSQIVNDFQKGDIAEGYSVSREKKESFPLTVTSAQKNPTAFYLCASRPTIGDTQYFGPGTRLTVL.

A single count supports this clone. The chain joins TRBV7-9 to TRBJ1-2, with TRBD1 matching over 7 bases. The germline V gene encodes CDR1 SEHNR and CDR2 FQNEAQ (reference sequence). The V and J ends lost 5 bases and 0 bases, in that order; junction bases with no gene match: 9. The CDR3 consists of 16 residues. The CDR3 sequence: CASSPSGTDPNYGYTF. CDR3 DNA sequence: TGTGCCAGCAGCCCCTCCGGGACAGATCCTAACTATGGCTACACCTTC.

CDR3 coding DNA: TGTGCCAGCAGTCACAGGGATATTTATGGCTACACCTTC. Its translation is CASSHRDIYGYTF. The chain joins TRBV28 to TRBJ1-2, with D perhaps TRBD1 (6 bases). This CDR3 has 13 amino acids. The germline gives CDR1 MDHEN, CDR2 SYDVKM. Deletions cut 5 bases from V and 5 bases from J, with 12 bases between.

The chain links TRBV7-6 to TRBJ1-2, with D possibly TRBD1 on 6 matching bases. Trimming left V 1 base short and J 4 bases short, with 16 bases between. Germline V gives CDR1 SGHVS, CDR2 FNYEAQ. CDR3 size: 16 residues. The CDR3 spells CASSLDGRGFSYGYTF. CDR3 in DNA: TGTGCCAGCAGCTTAGATGGCAGGGGTTTTAGCTATGGCTACACCTTC.

This clone was counted once. CDR3 loop: CASSATLAGERNEQFF. The CDR3 DNA reads as TGTGCCAGCAGCGCTACCTTAGCGGGGGAACGCAATGAGCAGTTCTTC. The chain recombines TRBV11-3 with TRBJ2-1; 9 bases fit TRBD2. Germline CDR1 SGHNT, CDR2 YENEEA. J lost 6 bases, V lost 5 bases, and 11 bases had no gene match. The length of the CDR3 is 16 residues.

The J gene is TRBJ1-1, the V gene TRBV3-1 (or the pseudogene TRBV3-2); D is ambiguous. From germline, CDR1 is LGHDT and CDR2 YNNKEL (reference sequence). The CDR3 has 12 residues. Trimming stripped 4 bases from V and 5 bases from J, with 8 bases between. CDR3 in amino acids: CASSPGRTEAFF. Written as DNA, the CDR3 is TGTGCCAGCAGCCCGGGCCGAACTGAAGCTTTCTTT.

This chain joins TRBV4-1 and TRBJ1-4, with a weak D call TRBD1 (5 bases). Trimming took 4 bases from V and 6 from J, leaving 12 bases between them. CDR3 size: 14 residues. CDR1 is MGHRA, CDR2 YSYEKL, per germline. The CDR3 DNA sequence: TGCGCCAGCAGCCTACCCAGGGTTCATGAAAAACTGTTTTTT. Translated: CASSLPRVHEKLFF.

This chain links TRBV27 with TRBJ1-5, with 8 bases lining up with TRBD1. Unmatched junction bases numbered 12, after V lost 5 bases and J lost 0 bases. The CDR3 is made up of 18 amino acids. The germline V gene has CDR1 MNHEY and CDR2 SMNVEV (reference sequence). The CDR3 bases are TGTGCCAGCAGTCCCGGGACAGGCCGCTTGTATAGCAATCAGCCCCAGCATTTT. Residues: CASSPGTGRLYSNQPQHF.

This rearrangement joins TRBV11-1 to TRBJ1-1, with a possible D match to TRBD1 (6 bases). CDR1 and CDR2 from the germline V gene are SGHAT and FQDESV (reference sequence). Deletions cut 5 bases from V and 7 bases from J, with 17 bases between. The CDR3 is made up of 14 amino acids. The CDR3 DNA is TGTGCCAGCAGCCCCCATCGGGGGGCGGGTGAAGCTTTCTTT. Protein sequence: CASSPHRGAGEAFF.

In DNA, the CDR3 is TGTGCCAGCAGTTTACGGAGCTCTGGAAACACCATATATTTT. Translated, it gives CASSLRSSGNTIYF. The chain carries TRBV27 and TRBJ1-3; D remains ambiguous. The CDR3 consists of 14 residues. CDR1 is MNHEY and CDR2 is SMNVEV in the germline V gene (reference sequence). The V end was cut by 2 bases, the J end by 0 bases, with 5 bases between.

This clone came up a few times. The chain carries TRBV7-3 and TRBJ1-2, with 11 nucleotides matching TRBD1. Trimming cost V 5 bases and J 7 bases; bases outside gene matches: 12. Germline assignment: CDR1 SGHTA and CDR2 FQGTGA. The CDR3 is 16 amino acids. CDR3 sequence reads: CASSPGPWTGGFGYTF. For the CDR3, the DNA is TGTGCCAGCAGCCCAGGGCCTTGGACAGGGGGCTTTGGCTACACCTTC.

The rearrangement links TRBV12-3 or TRBV12-4 to TRBJ1-2; the match to TRBD1 covers 10 bases. The CDR3 sequence is 11 residues long. J gave up 14 bases and V 6 bases, and 6 bases lay outside the gene matches. This CDR3 reads CASSPGTGETF. The CDR3, as DNA: TGTGCCAGCAGCCCGGGGACAGGGGAAACCTTC.

This clone has a single count. The chain couples TRBV11-2 to TRBJ1-1; tentatively, D is TRBD1 (5 bases). This CDR3 is 13 amino acids long. CDR1 is SGHAT, CDR2 FQNNGV, per germline. V lost 3 bases, J lost 10 bases, and 15 bases lay in between. The CDR3 loop is CASSFGQGEIAFF. DNA for the CDR3: TGTGCCAGCAGCTTTGGGCAGGGTGAGATAGCTTTCTTT.

The J gene is TRBJ1-4, the V gene TRBV30, with 9 bases fitting TRBD1. Germline-derived CDR1 and CDR2 are GTSNPN and SVGIG (reference sequence). The CDR3 covers 14 residues. The V segment lost 0 bases and the J segment 7 bases; nucleotides outside the gene matches: 3. CDR3 nucleotides: TGTGCCTGGAGTGTACACAGGGGGCTTGAAAAACTGTTTTTT. It codes for CAWSVHRGLEKLFF.

The chain combines TRBV5-1 with TRBJ1-6; D perhaps matches TRBD1 (6 bases). Germline V gene data show CDR1 as SGHRS and CDR2 as YFSETQ. The CDR3 loop spans 15 amino acids. V was cut by 7 bases and J by 0 bases, with 11 bases left in between. CDR3 sequence reads: CASRTESSYNSPLHF. In DNA, the CDR3 is TGCGCCAGCCGGACAGAGAGCTCCTATAATTCACCCCTCCACTTT.

The J gene is TRBJ2-3, the V gene TRBV24-1; 13 bases are shared with TRBD2. CDR1 is KGHDR and CDR2 is SFDVKD in the germline V gene. V was clipped by 7 bases and J by 2 bases; unmatched bases: 11. The CDR3 covers 18 residues. DNA of the CDR3: TGTGCCACCAGCGACGAAACCGGGACTAGCGGGGACACAGATACGCAGTATTTT. This gives the protein CATSDETGTSGDTDTQYF.

The CDR3 loop reads CASSQSTGFKATNEKLFF. CDR3 coding DNA: TGCGCCAGCAGCCAAAGTACAGGGTTTAAAGCAACTAATGAAAAACTGTTTTTT. The gene calls are TRBV4-1 and TRBJ1-4; a weak D match, TRBD1 (6 bases). The germline gives CDR1 MGHRA, CDR2 YSYEKL. The CDR3 is 18 amino acids. Deletions cut 2 bases from V and 0 bases from J, with 16 bases between.

V is TRBV4-2 and J is TRBJ2-2; D could derive from TRBD1 or TRBD2 (5 bases each). Germline loops: CDR1 LGHNA, CDR2 YNFKEQ. The V gene lost 3 bases and the J gene lost 0 bases, with 14 bases spanning the gap. The CDR3 consists of 17 residues. The CDR3 DNA is TGTGCCAGCAGCCACGAAAAGAGAGGGGCGAACACCGGGGAGCTGTTTTTT. It translates to CASSHEKRGANTGELFF.

This clone was recorded only once. CDR3 sequence: CAISESFLREGSTEAFF. DNA for the CDR3: TGTGCCATCAGTGAGTCGTTCCTACGGGAGGGGAGCACTGAAGCTTTCTTT. The chain employs TRBV10-3 and TRBJ1-1, with D possibly being TRBD1 (5 bases). Trimming left V 0 bases short and J 4 bases short, with 18 bases between. CDR1 and CDR2 (germline): ENHRY, SYGVKD. The CDR3 extends over 17 amino acids.

V usage is TRBV7-6 and J usage is TRBJ1-6; perhaps TRBD1 as D (5 bases). The V end was cut by 0 bases, the J end by 7 bases, with 10 bases between. The germline gives CDR1 SGHVS, CDR2 FNYEAQ. CDR3 length: 15 amino acids. The CDR3 DNA reads as TGTGCCAGCAGCTTAGCGGGTCAGGGCAATTCACCCCTCCACTTT. Translation: CASSLAGQGNSPLHF.

The chain couples TRBV30 to TRBJ1-2; D unclear. Germline V gene data show CDR1 as GTSNPN and CDR2 as SVGIG (reference sequence). Between the trimmed V and J ends, which lost 2 bases and 3 bases, there was a span of 4 bases. The CDR3 is 11 residues long. CDR3 nucleotides: TGTGCCTGGAGTAGAGACTATGGCTACACCTTC. Protein: CAWSRDYGYTF. Using reference TRBV30 and TRBJ1-2 for the parts outside the CDR3, the full variable domain is SQTIHQWPATLVQPVGSPLSLECTVEGTSNPNLYWYRQAAGRGLQLLFYSVGIGQISSEVPQNLSASRPQDRQFILSSKKLLLSDSGFYLCAWSRDYGYTFGSGTRLTVV.